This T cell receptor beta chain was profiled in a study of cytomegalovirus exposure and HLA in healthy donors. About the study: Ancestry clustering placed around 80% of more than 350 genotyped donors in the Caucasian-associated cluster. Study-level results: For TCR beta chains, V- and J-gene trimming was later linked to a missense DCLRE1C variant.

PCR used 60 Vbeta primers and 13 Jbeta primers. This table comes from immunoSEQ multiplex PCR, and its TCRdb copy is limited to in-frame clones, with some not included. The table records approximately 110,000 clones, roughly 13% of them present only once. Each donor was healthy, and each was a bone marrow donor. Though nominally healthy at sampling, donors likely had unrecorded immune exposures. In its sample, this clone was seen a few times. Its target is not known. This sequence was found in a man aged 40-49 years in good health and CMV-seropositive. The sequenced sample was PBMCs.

CDR3 bases: TGTGCCAGCAGCCGCGGGACAGCCAGGGGTGAGCAGTTCTTC. It encodes CASSRGTARGEQFF. This rearrangement joins TRBV7-8 to TRBJ2-1; D is possibly TRBD1 (7 bases). The V and J ends lost 5 bases and 9 bases respectively, with 17 bases between them. The CDR3 extends over 14 amino acids. Germline values: CDR1 SGHVS, CDR2 FQNEAQ.